One sample yielded the 24 T cell receptor beta chains listed below, sequenced in a study of identical twins. TCRdb fed the 5' RACE reads into MiXCR, producing one record per CDR3 protein. In the table there are approximately 550,000 distinct CDR3 sequences, about a fifth of which are singletons. The sample was also linked to a second study, of yellow fever vaccine responses in identical twins.

Specimen: CD4+ T cells sorted from blood. Every receptor here comes from a woman in her late teens or twenties in good health.

This chain joins TRBV4-2 and TRBJ2-2; 13 nucleotides align to TRBD2. The CDR3 extends over 18 amino acids. The germline CDR1 and CDR2 sequences are LGHNA and YNFKEQ. The V and J ends lost 0 bases and 6 bases, in that order; junction bases with no gene match: 7. The CDR3 DNA follows: TGTGCCAGCAGCCAAGAAACTAGCGGGGGGGCTGGGGCCGGGGAGCTGTTTTTT. As protein: CASSQETSGGAGAGELFF.

This clonotype showed up many times. V gene TRBV12-3 or TRBV12-4 combines with J gene TRBJ2-1; 12 bases are a match to TRBD2. The V gene end was trimmed by 1 base and the J gene end by 8 bases; junction bases not matched to a gene: 0. This CDR3 comprises 14 residues. The CDR3 protein is CASSLGLAGDEQFF. Here the CDR3 DNA reads TGTGCCAGCAGTTTAGGACTAGCGGGAGATGAGCAGTTCTTC.

This clonotype showed up many times. CDR3 sequence (DNA): TGTGCCAGCAGCCAGGGAGAGATCTACAATGAGCAGTTCTTC. It yields the protein CASSQGEIYNEQFF. This rearrangement joins TRBV3-1 to TRBJ2-1; D possibly corresponds to TRBD2 (5 bases). Germline loops: CDR1 LGHDT, CDR2 YNNKEL (reference sequence). This CDR3 has 14 amino acids. V was clipped by 3 bases and J by 3 bases, with 9 bases between them.

There are a few counts of this clonotype. The rearrangement joins TRBV6-1 to TRBJ2-3; D perhaps matches TRBD1 (6 bases). Trimming took 8 bases from V and 4 from J, leaving 16 bases between them. Germline V gene lookup returns CDR1 MNHNS and CDR2 SASEGT. The CDR3 consists of 14 residues. The CDR3 DNA reads TGTGCCAGCCGAAGGGGGTTATCGTCAGATACGCAGTATTTT. It yields the protein CASRRGLSSDTQYF.

The rearrangement links TRBV12-3 or TRBV12-4 to TRBJ2-7; 12 bases fit TRBD2. This CDR3 has 15 amino acids. The V segment lost 6 bases and the J segment 3 bases; nucleotides outside the gene matches: 6. In DNA form, the CDR3 reads TGTGCCAGCAGACCTGGGACTAGCGGGTACTACGAGCAGTACTTC. Translated, it gives CASRPGTSGYYEQYF.

This clonotype was recorded a few times. The chain is built from TRBV15 and TRBJ1-2; tentatively, D is TRBD1 (5 bases). In germline, CDR1 is LNHNV, CDR2 YYDKDF (reference sequence). The CDR3 totals 14 residues. V was shortened by 3 bases and J by 2 bases, with 10 bases between the two germline ends. CDR3 DNA sequence: TGTGCCACCAGCAGGGGGCTGGACAACTATGGCTACACCTTC. It specifies CATSRGLDNYGYTF.

V usage is TRBV4-1 and J usage is TRBJ2-3; 7 nucleotides agree with TRBD2. This CDR3 spans 16 amino acids. V was pared by 2 bases and J by 0 bases, with 5 bases of the junction left unmatched. In germline, CDR1 is MGHRA, CDR2 YSYEKL. Here the CDR3 DNA reads TGCGCCAGCAGCCAATCGAGAGCGGGGAGCACAGATACGCAGTATTTT. Translating it yields CASSQSRAGSTDTQYF.

The J gene is TRBJ2-1, the V gene TRBV7-9; 8 bases line up with TRBD1. This CDR3 is built from 15 residues. J was trimmed by 7 bases and V by 5 bases; bases with no gene match: 10. The germline CDR1 and CDR2 sequences are SEHNR and FQNEAQ (reference sequence). CDR3 residues: CASSLRQGSRNEQFF. CDR3 coding DNA: TGTGCCAGCAGCCTACGACAGGGGTCAAGGAATGAGCAGTTCTTC.

This clonotype was counted only a few times. The gene calls are TRBV5-5 and TRBJ2-1; D is perhaps TRBD1 (5 bases). With 4 bases removed from V and 2 bases from J, the gap between germline ends came to 16 bases. Germline loops: CDR1 SGHKS, CDR2 YYEKEE (reference sequence). This CDR3 is built from 16 residues. CDR3 DNA sequence: TGTGCCAGCAGCAGCCCAGGCCAGGGTCCCTACAATGAGCAGTTCTTC. Residues: CASSSPGQGPYNEQFF.

V usage is TRBV12-3 or TRBV12-4 and J usage is TRBJ1-5, with D uncertain. The CDR3 runs to 15 residues. V gave up 1 base and J gave up 3 bases, with 10 bases separating them. The CDR3 protein is CASSLDGMYNQPQHF. CDR3 DNA sequence: TGTGCCAGCAGTTTAGATGGAATGTACAATCAGCCCCAGCATTTT.

V usage is TRBV2 and J usage is TRBJ1-2; D gene uncertain. CDR1 is SNHLY, CDR2 FYNNEI, per germline. With 8 bases removed from V and 5 bases from J, the gap between germline ends came to 15 bases. The CDR3 contains 13 residues. The CDR3 nucleotides are TGTGCCAGCCCTGAGATCAGATTTTATGGCTACACCTTC. Encoded protein: CASPEIRFYGYTF.

J is TRBJ2-3 and V is TRBV5-1; D is undetermined. The V end lost 4 bases, the J end lost 0 bases, and 9 bases lay between the germline ends. The CDR3 contains 14 residues. CDR1 SGHRS and CDR2 YFSETQ come from the germline V gene. The CDR3 here is CASSTSPSTDTQYF. DNA of the CDR3: TGCGCCAGCAGCACATCCCCTAGCACAGATACGCAGTATTTT. Looking up the rest from reference TRBV5-1 and TRBJ2-3 gives the full variable domain: KAGVTQTPRYLIKTRGQQVTLSCSPISGHRSVSWYQQTPGQGLQFLFEYFSETQRNKGNFPGRFSGRQFSNSRSEMNVSTLELGDSALYLCASSTSPSTDTQYFGPGTRLTVL.

The J gene is TRBJ2-3, the V gene TRBV27, with 10 nucleotides matching TRBD2. The CDR3 runs 19 residues. The germline V gene has CDR1 MNHEY and CDR2 SMNVEV (reference sequence). The V segment lost 4 bases and the J segment 1 base; nucleotides outside the gene matches: 14. CDR3 bases: TGTGCCAGCAGTTCCCCCCTAGCGGGGGACCTCTCTCGCACAGATACGCAGTATTTT. Its translation: CASSSPLAGDLSRTDTQYF.

This chain connects TRBV20-1 to TRBJ1-2; D not certain. Germline assignment: CDR1 DFQATT and CDR2 SNEGSKA (reference sequence). The CDR3 runs to 13 residues. V lost 7 bases to trimming and J lost 8 bases, with 20 bases between them. CDR3 nucleotide sequence: TGCAGTGTAGAGGGTAGGGCCGATATCGGCTACACCTTC. Translated: CSVEGRADIGYTF.

V is TRBV29-1 and J is TRBJ2-1, with TRBD2 matching 9 bases. Germline CDR1 is SQVTM and CDR2 is ANQGSEA. This CDR3 spans 16 amino acids. J gave up 3 bases and V 8 bases, and 14 bases lay outside the gene matches. CDR3 loop: CSLILSGTSLYNEQFF. DNA of the CDR3: TGCAGCTTAATACTTTCCGGGACTAGCCTCTACAATGAGCAGTTCTTC.

CDR3 nucleotides: TGTGCCAGCAGCCAAACCGACCGGTCCAGGACCCAGTACTTC. Protein: CASSQTDRSRTQYF. The chain links TRBV7-9 to TRBJ2-5; D gene ambiguous. From germline, CDR1 is SEHNR and CDR2 FQNEAQ (reference sequence). The CDR3 sequence is 14 residues long. V dropped 5 bases and J dropped 7 bases, with 17 bases sitting between them.

This clonotype was picked up a small number of times. The rearrangement joins TRBV4-2 to TRBJ2-4; the D gene is possibly TRBD2 (6 bases). CDR1 and CDR2 (germline): LGHNA, YNFKEQ. The CDR3 has 15 residues. Between the trimmed V and J ends, which lost 4 bases and 2 bases, there was a span of 12 bases. CDR3 coding DNA: TGTGCCAGCAGCCCCCCGGGGGACTCCAAAAACATTCAGTACTTC. Translated, it gives CASSPPGDSKNIQYF.

This clonotype was recorded a few times. V usage is TRBV7-8 and J usage is TRBJ2-7; 10 bases match TRBD2. J lost 2 bases, V lost 5 bases, and 6 bases had no gene match. Germline V gives CDR1 SGHVS, CDR2 FQNEAQ. This CDR3 is 15 amino acids long. For the CDR3, the DNA is TGTGCCAGCAGCCGGAGCGGGGGGGCGGCCTACGAGCAGTACGTC. Its protein product is CASSRSGGAAYEQYV.

V and J are TRBV12-3 or TRBV12-4 and TRBJ2-4, with 11 bases aligning to TRBD1. The V and J ends lost 4 bases and 0 bases, in that order; junction bases with no gene match: 11. This CDR3 is built from 19 residues. CDR3 loop: CASSSGTGGAILAKNIQYF. The DNA of the CDR3 is TGTGCCAGCAGTTCCGGGACAGGGGGTGCGATACTAGCCAAAAACATTCAGTACTTC.

The chain has TRBV5-1 and TRBJ2-1; the D gene is possibly TRBD1 (6 bases). Germline CDR1 SGHRS, CDR2 YFSETQ. There are 13 residues in the CDR3. Trimming shortened V by 3 bases and J by 7 bases, and 11 bases separated the two germline ends. CDR3 in DNA: TGCGCCAGCAGCTGGAAGGACAGAAATGAGCAGTTCTTC. It encodes CASSWKDRNEQFF.

This clonotype turned up a few times. The chain joins TRBV7-9 to TRBJ2-7; D is uncertain. Germline CDR1 and CDR2: SEHNR and FQNEAQ (reference sequence). There are 14 residues in the CDR3. Trimming left V 5 bases short and J 2 bases short, with 13 bases between. DNA for the CDR3: TGTGCCAGCAGCCCCCAAGCAGGCCCCTACGAGCAGTACTTC. It codes for CASSPQAGPYEQYF.

The chain combines TRBV27 with TRBJ2-1, with D possibly being TRBD1 or TRBD2 (5 bases each). Trimming removed 8 bases at V and 5 bases at J, with 28 bases between. CDR1 is MNHEY, CDR2 SMNVEV, per germline (reference sequence). The CDR3 loop spans 18 amino acids. Here the CDR3 reads CASWDPSRGRGRNNEQFF. Written as DNA, the CDR3 is TGTGCCAGCTGGGACCCTTCAAGGGGACGGGGTCGGAACAATGAGCAGTTCTTC.

This clonotype has a handful of counts. This sequence joins TRBV7-2 and TRBJ2-1, with TRBD2 identical over 9 bases. J lost 9 bases, V lost 5 bases, and 14 bases had no gene match. Germline lookup yields CDR1 SGHTA and CDR2 FQGNSA. The CDR3 has 16 residues. CDR3 region: CASSRRGGGPYGEQFF. CDR3 in DNA: TGTGCCAGCAGCCGGCGGGGGGGAGGGCCTTATGGTGAGCAGTTCTTC.

This clonotype came up a few times. The chain couples TRBV12-3 or TRBV12-4 to TRBJ2-5; 7 positions match TRBD2. The length of the CDR3 is 14 residues. With V trimmed by 6 bases and J by 0 bases, 4 bases remained unmatched. CDR3 loop: CASSPLADQETQYF. CDR3 in DNA: TGTGCCAGCAGCCCGCTAGCGGACCAAGAGACCCAGTACTTC.